The 2 T cell receptor beta chains in this list originate from one sample, sequenced in a study of blood T cell repertoires in COVID-19. Libraries were prepared by immunoSEQ multiplex PCR; TCRdb keeps only in-frame clonotypes and omits some of them. The sample gives approximately 210,000 clones, about 88% of which show up once; about 6.8% is in the top ten. The sequenced sample consisted of peripheral blood. These receptors were collected from a woman aged 40 to 55 who had recovered from COVID-19.

The CDR3: CASSLDRTGVLREQYF. The CDR3 DNA sequence: TGCGCCAGCAGCTTGGATCGGACAGGGGTATTGAGGGAGCAGTACTTC. This chain connects TRBV5-1 to TRBJ2-7, with TRBD1 matching 9 bases. The germline V gene encodes CDR1 SGHRS and CDR2 YFSETQ. CDR3 length: 16 amino acids. V shed 0 bases and J 7 bases; nucleotides not matched to a gene: 11.

V is TRBV23-1 and J is TRBJ2-1, with TRBD1 matching over 9 bases. TRBV23-1 is identified as an open reading frame with a role that is uncertain. The CDR3 spans 14 residues. V lost 3 bases, J lost 8 bases, and 5 bases stayed unmatched. In DNA form, the CDR3 reads TGCGCCAGCAGTCACAGAACAGGGGGCTATGAGCAGTTCTTC. This translates into CASSHRTGGYEQFF.